This T cell receptor beta chain comes out of a study of persistence of HIV-infected CD4 T cells (dated by TCRdb to about 2020). Study-level background: CMV- and HIV-1 Gag-responding CD4+ T cells were isolated from ART-treated individuals so that antigen-driven clonal expansion of HIV-1-infected cells could be examined. The clonality of all cells in each sorted population was measured by TCRbeta sequencing, and the clonality of infected cells was measured by proviral sequencing. For the TCR cluster analysis across participants, 8 participants were included for CMV and about seven participants for Gag. Peripheral blood samples of up to roughly 200 mL were obtained at multiple time points, with the exception of two participants, for whom leukapheresis was performed at a single time point. The median time participants had been on suppressive ART was less than 10 years. Paper-wide results and their limitations: Significantly lower TCRbeta richness was observed in CMV- and Gag-responding cells than in anti-CD3/anti-CD28-responding cells, and higher oligoclonality was observed in CMV-responding cells than in CD3/CD28-stimulated and Gag-responding cells. Few individuals were included in the study, and only a limited range of antigens was tested. Within the same sorted populations, how oligoclonal the TCRs were correlated with how oligoclonal the proviruses were. Bulk TCR analyses could not be limited to the rare CMV-responding cells that actually contained HIV-1 proviruses. Antigen-responding cells were enriched for degenerate expanded CDR3beta sequences, which suggests convergent selection of CD4+ responses to CMV and Gag.

The treatment or condition label of this sample denotes: suppressive antiretroviral therapy. Lysates of CMV-infected fibroblasts were used at around 10 ug/mL for cell stimulation. Memory CD4+ T cells that did not respond, being CD40L-negative, CD69-negative and CD45RO-high, were sorted as memory populations depleted of antigen-responding cells. Participants were HIV-1-infected adults who started suppressive ART during chronic infection. Participants had undetectable plasma HIV-1 RNA below 50 copies/mL for at least 4 years. To be included, participants needed a CD4+ T cell count above 400 cells/uL and a positive CMV serology. Before stimulation, PBMCs were isolated using density centrifugation and depleted of CD8+ T cells. Stimulation of CD8-depleted PBMCs was carried out for more than 15 hours with anti-CD28/CD49d costimulation, CD40-blocking antibody and enfuvirtide, to prevent new infections. Sorting was done on either a Beckman Coulter MoFlo Legacy or an XDP sorter, and propidium iodide was used to exclude dead cells. Genomic DNA was extracted using the QIAamp DNA Mini Kit for samples with more than one million cells and using the Quick-DNA Microprep Kit for all other samples.

Points on this clone: Which antigen it targets is not known. Base qualities are not recorded, but no much larger clone differs from it by a single base.

The immunoSEQ hsTCRB assay version 4 in survey mode was used to sequence TCRbeta repertoires from genomic DNA. Genomic DNA was diluted to 8 to 10 ng/uL, using up to roughly 1 ug per sample for TCRbeta sequencing. Per the authors' processing: TCRbeta data analysis was done in ImmunoSeq Analyzer 3.0, and diversity was calculated on productive nucleotide rearrangements. The improved Chao index was used to estimate lower-bound TCR diversity, and the Gini coefficient was used to estimate clonality using the Immunarch R package. Different nucleotide rearrangements encoding the same CDR3beta amino acid sequence were treated as distinct clonotypes. TCRbeta sequences significantly enriched in antigen-responding cells relative to anti-CD3/anti-CD28-activated cells were identified by differential abundance analysis. GLIPH2 clustered TCRs by predicted peptide-MHC specificity, both within individual participants and across merged participant data sets. This immuneACCESS table, as held by TCRdb, lists in-frame sequences with V and J called but not all clones. Of the missing ones, under half trace to an unresolved V gene in checked studies; the others have no known cause. Clonal size and the V and J genes are those of that table, whereas D and trimming came from the DNA. Counted in this sample were tens of thousands of clones; more than 75% of them appeared once. Approximately 6.5% of the sample lies in the top ten.

CDR1 and CDR2 were assigned from the germline V gene (reference sequence) as WNHNN and SYGVQD. Inclusive of the bounding cysteine and phenylalanine, the CDR3 is 15 residues long. This entry keeps only the CDR3 DNA: 45 bases, framed from base 1. V is pared back by 2 bases and J by 4 bases, with 14 bases lying between the germline termini. The TCR originated in an adult woman with HIV who was CMV-seropositive. This specimen consisted of CD4+ T cells sorted from PBMCs after approximately 19-hour stimulation, obtained from a patient who received antiretroviral therapy. The cell subset or site label on this specimen signifies: CD40L-CD69- CD45RO-high memory CD4 T cells not responding to CMV lysate. Recombination connected TRBV10-1 to TRBJ1-1; the D gene is perhaps TRBD1, from 6 matching bases. The CDR3 in this case is CASSERGGATTEAFF. DNA sequence: TGCGCCAGCAGTGAGAGGGGGGGGGCGACCACTGAAGCTTTCTTT.